This T cell receptor beta chain came from a study of blood T cell repertoires in COVID-19. CDR3 size: 16 residues. J gave up 4 bases and V 2 bases, and 10 bases lay outside the gene matches. Germline V CDR1 and CDR2: GTSNPN, SVGIG (reference sequence). The table came from immunoSEQ multiplex PCR; TCRdb's copy has only in-frame clones and leaves some out. In the table there are 350,000 to 450,000 clones, around nine tenths of which are singletons. Donors were grouped by their self-reported clinical history. The V call is TRBV30, the J call TRBJ1-2; 10 positions match TRBD1. The sequence derives from a woman in her thirties who had recovered from COVID-19. Sequenced input: PBMCs or T cells enriched from blood (not recorded which). The CDR3 nucleotides are TGTGCCTGGAGTTTACCGACCGGGACAGGGGTCTATGGCTACACCTTC. Translating gives CAWSLPTGTGVYGYTF.